This T cell receptor beta chain was sequenced for a study of blood T cells in healthy people across ages. The study, taken as a whole, reports: The recorded TCR beta diversity per million T cells decreased in a roughly linear manner with age.

Concerning this clonotype: What it recognizes is unknown.

The CDR3 consists of 15 residues. The germline gives CDR1 SGHTA, CDR2 FQGNSA. Germline trimming cut 0 bases from V and 4 bases from J; bases unmatched to any gene: 5. PBMCs were isolated at a quantity of at least 7 million per sample. Together with a sample-barcoded 5' primer, a J-beta primer mix was included in a second PCR lasting roughly 6 to 12 cycles. TCRdb used MiXCR to reprocess the 5' RACE reads, holding one entry per CDR3 protein. The repertoire has 780,000 or so distinct CDR3 sequences, approximately 60% of them found once; the top ten carry around 25%. Sequences were obtained from blood. J is TRBJ2-5 and V is TRBV7-2; 7 bases match TRBD1. The sequence came from a man aged 40-55 years in good health. The CDR3 is CASSLARGGLETQYF. The CDR3 DNA is TGTGCCAGCAGCTTAGCTCGAGGGGGCCTAGAGACCCAGTACTTC.